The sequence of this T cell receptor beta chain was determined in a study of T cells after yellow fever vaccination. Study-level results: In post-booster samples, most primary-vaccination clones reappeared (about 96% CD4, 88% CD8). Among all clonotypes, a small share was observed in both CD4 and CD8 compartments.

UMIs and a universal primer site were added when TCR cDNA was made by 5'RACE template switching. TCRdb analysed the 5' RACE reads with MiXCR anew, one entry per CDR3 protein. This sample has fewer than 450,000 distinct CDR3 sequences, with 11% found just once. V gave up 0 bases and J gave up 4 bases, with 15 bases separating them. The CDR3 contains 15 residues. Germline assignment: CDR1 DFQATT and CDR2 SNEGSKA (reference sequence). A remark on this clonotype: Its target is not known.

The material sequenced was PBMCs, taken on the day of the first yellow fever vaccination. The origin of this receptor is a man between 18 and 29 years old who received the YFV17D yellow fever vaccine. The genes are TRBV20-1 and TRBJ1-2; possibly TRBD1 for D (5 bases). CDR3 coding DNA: TGCAGTGCTAGAGATTACGGGGCAGCAACCTATGGCTACACCTTC. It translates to CSARDYGAATYGYTF.